The clone carrying this T cell receptor (beta chain) was seen a handful of times. Its antigen is undetermined. The treatment was: oral pan-JAK inhibitor, 5-10 mg twice daily. From alopecia areata patients, lesional scalp punch biopsies and peripheral blood were collected. The data originate from a study of CD8+ T cells in alopecia areata. Findings of the study overall: Normal-skin resident alphabeta T cells also appear among scalp sample sequences. In scalp and blood, many expanded lesional clones persisted during tofacitinib.

Per the germline V gene, CDR1 is LNHNV and CDR2 is YYDKDF (reference sequence). The V gene lost 0 bases and the J gene lost 7 bases, with 9 bases spanning the gap. This CDR3 region has 14 residues. cDNA reverse transcribed from extracted RNA served as the sequencing template. Data came from immunoSEQ multiplex PCR; TCRdb stores just in-frame clones and leaves some out. In the table there are roughly 220,000 clones, roughly three fifths of which are singletons. The genes are TRBV15 and TRBJ2-2; D ambiguous. The receptor was derived from a human donor with alopecia areata. The sequenced sample was CD4+ T cells sorted from blood, obtained at roughly week 45, from a patient treated with tofacitinib. DNA of the CDR3: TGTGCCACCAGCAGAGATGGACGCGGCGGGGAGCTGTTTTTT. Its protein is CATSRDGRGGELFF.